Detailed here is one TCR beta chain. What it recognizes is unknown. A second PCR of about 7 to 12 cycles used a sample-barcoded 5' primer and a J-beta primer mix. Via MiXCR, TCRdb re-called the 5' RACE reads, giving one row per CDR3 protein. This table has roughly 1,100,000 distinct CDR3 sequences, less than 25% appearing once. This CDR3 is 16 amino acids long. Germline lookup yields CDR1 MNHEY and CDR2 SVGEGT. V shed 8 bases and J shed 4 bases, with 21 bases lying between them. The sample belongs to a study of blood T cells in healthy people across ages. At the level of the study: Template switching retrieved approximately one barcoded beta molecule for each two T cells.

General observations from the study: Estimated diversity, derived from one million T cells, was regarded as an underestimate.

The data were also submitted as part of a second study, on T cells of mothers and their children.

Sample: blood. The TCR comes from a girl aged 2-10 years in good health. This chain connects TRBV6-2 or TRBV6-3 to TRBJ1-5; no clear D. In nucleotides, the CDR3 is TGTGCCAGCCAACCGGAGGGCTCCAAAAAAAATCAGCCCCAGCATTTT. Its translation is CASQPEGSKKNQPQHF.